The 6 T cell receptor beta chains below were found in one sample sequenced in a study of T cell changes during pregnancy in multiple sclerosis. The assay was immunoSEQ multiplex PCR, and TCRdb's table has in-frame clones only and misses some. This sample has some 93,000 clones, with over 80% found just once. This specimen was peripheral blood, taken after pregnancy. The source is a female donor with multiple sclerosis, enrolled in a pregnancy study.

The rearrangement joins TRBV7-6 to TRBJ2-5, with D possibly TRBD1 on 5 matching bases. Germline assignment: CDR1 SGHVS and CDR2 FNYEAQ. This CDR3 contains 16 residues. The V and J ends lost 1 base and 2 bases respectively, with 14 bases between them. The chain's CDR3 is CASSLGGMGLQETQYF. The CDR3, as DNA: TGTGCCAGCAGCTTAGGGGGCATGGGGTTACAAGAGACCCAGTACTTC.

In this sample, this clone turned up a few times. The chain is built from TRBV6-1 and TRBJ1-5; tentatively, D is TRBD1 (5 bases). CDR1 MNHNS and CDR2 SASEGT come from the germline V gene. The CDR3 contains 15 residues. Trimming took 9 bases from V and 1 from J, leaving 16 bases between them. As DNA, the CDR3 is TGTGCCAGTCTCGTTGGGGACTGGAGCAATCAGCCCCAGCATTTT. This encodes CASLVGDWSNQPQHF.

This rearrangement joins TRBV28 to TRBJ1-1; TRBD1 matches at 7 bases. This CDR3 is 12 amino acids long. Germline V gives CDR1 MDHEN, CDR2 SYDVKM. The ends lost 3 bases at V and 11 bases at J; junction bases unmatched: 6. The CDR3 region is CASSLATGKAFF. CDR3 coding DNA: TGTGCCAGCAGTTTGGCGACAGGGAAGGCTTTCTTT.

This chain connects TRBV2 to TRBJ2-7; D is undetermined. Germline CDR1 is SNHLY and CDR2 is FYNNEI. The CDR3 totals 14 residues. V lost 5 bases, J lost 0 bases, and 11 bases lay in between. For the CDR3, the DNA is TGTGCCAGCAGTTGGGCCCCCAGCTCCTACGAGCAGTACTTC. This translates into CASSWAPSSYEQYF.

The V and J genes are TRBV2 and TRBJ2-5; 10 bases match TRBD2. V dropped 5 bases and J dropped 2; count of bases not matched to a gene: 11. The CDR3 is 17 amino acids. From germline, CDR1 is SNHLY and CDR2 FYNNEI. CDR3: CASSPQGLANSQETQYF. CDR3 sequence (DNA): TGTGCCAGCAGTCCTCAGGGACTAGCGAACTCACAAGAGACCCAGTACTTC.

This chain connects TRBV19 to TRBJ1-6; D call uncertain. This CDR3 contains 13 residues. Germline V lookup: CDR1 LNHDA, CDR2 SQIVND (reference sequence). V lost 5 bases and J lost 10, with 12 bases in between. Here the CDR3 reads CASSYSPNSPLHF. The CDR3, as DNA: TGTGCCAGTAGTTACAGCCCGAACTCACCCCTCCACTTT.